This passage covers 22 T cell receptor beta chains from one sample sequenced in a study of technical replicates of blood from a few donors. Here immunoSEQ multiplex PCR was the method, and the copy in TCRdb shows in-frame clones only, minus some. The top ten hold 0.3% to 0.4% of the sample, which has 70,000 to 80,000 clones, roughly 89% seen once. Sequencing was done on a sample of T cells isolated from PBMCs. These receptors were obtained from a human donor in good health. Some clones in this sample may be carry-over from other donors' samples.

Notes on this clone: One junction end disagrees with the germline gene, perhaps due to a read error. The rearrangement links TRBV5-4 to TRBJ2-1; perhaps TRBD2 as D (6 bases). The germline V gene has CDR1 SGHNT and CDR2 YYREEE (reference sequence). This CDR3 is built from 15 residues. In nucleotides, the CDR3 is TGTGCCAGCAGCCCTGCGGGCGGGGAACTTCTTCAGGAGGTCTTC. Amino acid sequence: CASSPAGGELLQEVF.

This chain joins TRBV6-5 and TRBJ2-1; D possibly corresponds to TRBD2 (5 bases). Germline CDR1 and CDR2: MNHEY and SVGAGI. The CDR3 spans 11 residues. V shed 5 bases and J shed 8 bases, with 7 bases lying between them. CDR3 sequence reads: CASSEGYEQFF. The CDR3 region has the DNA TGTGCCAGCAGTGAGGGCTATGAGCAGTTCTTC.

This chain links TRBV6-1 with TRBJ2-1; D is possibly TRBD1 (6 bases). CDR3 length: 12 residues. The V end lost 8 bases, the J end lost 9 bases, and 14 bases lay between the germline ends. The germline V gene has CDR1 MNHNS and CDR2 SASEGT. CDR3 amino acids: CASLEGGFEQFF. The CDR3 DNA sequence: TGTGCCAGCCTAGAAGGGGGTTTTGAGCAGTTCTTC.

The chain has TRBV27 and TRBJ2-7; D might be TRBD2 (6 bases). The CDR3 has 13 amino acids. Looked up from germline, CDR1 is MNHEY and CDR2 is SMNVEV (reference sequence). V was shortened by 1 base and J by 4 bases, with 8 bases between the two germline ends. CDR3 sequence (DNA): TGTGCCAGCAGTTTATGGAGCGGGTACGAGCAGTACTTC. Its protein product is CASSLWSGYEQYF.

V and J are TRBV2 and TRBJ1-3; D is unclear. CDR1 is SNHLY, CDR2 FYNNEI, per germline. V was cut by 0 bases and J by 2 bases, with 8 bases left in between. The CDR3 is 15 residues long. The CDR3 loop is CASSEAGRAGNTIYF. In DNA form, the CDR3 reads TGTGCCAGCAGTGAAGCGGGGAGGGCTGGAAACACCATATATTTT.

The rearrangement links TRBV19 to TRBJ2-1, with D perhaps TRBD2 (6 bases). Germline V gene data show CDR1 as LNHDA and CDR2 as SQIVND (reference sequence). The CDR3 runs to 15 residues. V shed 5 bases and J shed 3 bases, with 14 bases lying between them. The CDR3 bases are TGTGCCAGTAGTTTCGGTGCGGGGCACTACAATGAGCAGTTCTTC. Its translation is CASSFGAGHYNEQFF.

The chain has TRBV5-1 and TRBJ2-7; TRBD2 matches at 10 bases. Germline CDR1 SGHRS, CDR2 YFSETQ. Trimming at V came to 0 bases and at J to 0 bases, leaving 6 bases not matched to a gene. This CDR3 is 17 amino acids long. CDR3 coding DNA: TGCGCCAGCAGCTTGGCTAGCGGGGGCCTGAGCTCCTACGAGCAGTACTTC. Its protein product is CASSLASGGLSSYEQYF.

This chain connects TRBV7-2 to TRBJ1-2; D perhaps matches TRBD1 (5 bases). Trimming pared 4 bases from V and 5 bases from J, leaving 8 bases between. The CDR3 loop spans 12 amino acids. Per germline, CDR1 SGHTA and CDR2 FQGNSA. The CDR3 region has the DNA TGTGCCAGCAGCTACGACAGTTATGGCTACACCTTC. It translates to CASSYDSYGYTF.

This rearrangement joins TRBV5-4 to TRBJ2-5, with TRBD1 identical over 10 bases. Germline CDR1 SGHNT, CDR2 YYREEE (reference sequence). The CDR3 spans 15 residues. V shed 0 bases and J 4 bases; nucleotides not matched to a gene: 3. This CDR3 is CASSLAGTGVETQYF. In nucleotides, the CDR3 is TGTGCCAGCAGCTTGGCCGGGACAGGGGTAGAGACCCAGTACTTC.

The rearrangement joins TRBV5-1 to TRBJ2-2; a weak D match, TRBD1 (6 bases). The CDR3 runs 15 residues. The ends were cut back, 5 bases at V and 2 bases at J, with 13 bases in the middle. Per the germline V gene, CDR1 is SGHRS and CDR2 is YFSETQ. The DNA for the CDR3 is TGCGCCAGCAGTTCCGGGACACCTAACACCGGGGAGCTGTTTTTT. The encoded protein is CASSSGTPNTGELFF.

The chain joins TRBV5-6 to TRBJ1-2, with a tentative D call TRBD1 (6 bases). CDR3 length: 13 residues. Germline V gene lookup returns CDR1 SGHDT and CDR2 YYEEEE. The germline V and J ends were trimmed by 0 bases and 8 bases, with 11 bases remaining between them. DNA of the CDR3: TGTGCCAGCAGCTTGGACAGGGTAGACGGCTACACCTTC. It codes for CASSLDRVDGYTF.

The CDR3 bases are TGCGCCAGCAGCCCCCTGGACAGCTACACTGAAGCTTTCTTT. Encoded protein: CASSPLDSYTEAFF. The V gene is TRBV10-2, the J gene TRBJ1-1; D is possibly TRBD1 (6 bases). The CDR3 loop spans 14 amino acids. The V gene lost 6 bases and the J gene lost 3 bases, with 14 bases spanning the gap. Germline V lookup: CDR1 WSHSY, CDR2 SAAADI.

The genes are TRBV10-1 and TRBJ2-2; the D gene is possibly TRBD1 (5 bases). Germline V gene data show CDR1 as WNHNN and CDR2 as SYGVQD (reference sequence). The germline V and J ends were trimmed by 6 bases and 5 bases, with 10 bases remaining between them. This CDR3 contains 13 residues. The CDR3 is CASRPRVTGELFF. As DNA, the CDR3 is TGCGCCAGCAGGCCCAGGGTTACCGGGGAGCTGTTTTTT.

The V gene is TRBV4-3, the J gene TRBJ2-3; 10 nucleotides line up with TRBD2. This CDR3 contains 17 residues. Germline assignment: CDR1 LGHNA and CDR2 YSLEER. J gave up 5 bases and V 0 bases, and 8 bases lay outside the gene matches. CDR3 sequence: CASSQDAQRGGRDTQYF. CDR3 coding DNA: TGCGCCAGCAGCCAAGATGCTCAGCGGGGGGGGCGAGATACGCAGTATTTT.

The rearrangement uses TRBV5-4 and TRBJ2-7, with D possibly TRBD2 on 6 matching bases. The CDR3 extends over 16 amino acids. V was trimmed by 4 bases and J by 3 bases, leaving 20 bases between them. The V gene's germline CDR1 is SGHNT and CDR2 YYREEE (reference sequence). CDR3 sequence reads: CASSGTETSGSYEQYF. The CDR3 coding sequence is TGTGCCAGCAGCGGGACCGAGACTAGTGGGAGCTACGAGCAGTACTTC.

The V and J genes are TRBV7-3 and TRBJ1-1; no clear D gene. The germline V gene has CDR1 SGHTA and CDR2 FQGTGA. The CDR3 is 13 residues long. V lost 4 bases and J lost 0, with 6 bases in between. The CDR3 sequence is CASSSTMNTEAFF. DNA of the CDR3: TGTGCCAGCAGCTCCACAATGAACACTGAAGCTTTCTTT. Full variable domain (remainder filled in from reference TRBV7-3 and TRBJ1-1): GAGVSQTPSNKVTEKGKYVELRCDPISGHTALYWYRQSLGQGPEFLIYFQGTGAADDSGLPNDRFFAVRPEGSVSTLKIQRTERGDSAVYLCASSSTMNTEAFFGQGTRLTVV.

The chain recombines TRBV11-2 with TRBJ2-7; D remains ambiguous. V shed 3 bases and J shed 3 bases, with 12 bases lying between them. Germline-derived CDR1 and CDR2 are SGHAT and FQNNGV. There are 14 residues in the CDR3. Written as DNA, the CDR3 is TGTGCCAGCAGCTTCGGGTTGACGGGCTACGAGCAGTACTTC. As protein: CASSFGLTGYEQYF.

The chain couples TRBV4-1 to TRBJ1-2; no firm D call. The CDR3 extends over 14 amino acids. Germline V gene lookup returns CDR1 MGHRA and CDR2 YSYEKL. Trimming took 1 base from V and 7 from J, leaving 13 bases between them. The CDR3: CASSQVTTVSGYTF. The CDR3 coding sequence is TGCGCCAGCAGCCAAGTAACAACAGTCAGTGGCTACACCTTC.

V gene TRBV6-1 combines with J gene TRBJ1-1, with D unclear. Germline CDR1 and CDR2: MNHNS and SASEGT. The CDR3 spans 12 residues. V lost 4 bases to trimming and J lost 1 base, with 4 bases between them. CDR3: CASSGGNTEAFF. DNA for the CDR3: TGTGCCAGCAGTGGAGGGAACACTGAAGCTTTCTTT.

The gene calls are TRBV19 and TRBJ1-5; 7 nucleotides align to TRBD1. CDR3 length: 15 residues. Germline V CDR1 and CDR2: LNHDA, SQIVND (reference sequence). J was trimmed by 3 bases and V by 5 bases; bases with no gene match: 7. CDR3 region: CASSPTGIINQPQHF. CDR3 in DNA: TGTGCCAGTAGTCCGACAGGGATTATCAATCAGCCCCAGCATTTT.

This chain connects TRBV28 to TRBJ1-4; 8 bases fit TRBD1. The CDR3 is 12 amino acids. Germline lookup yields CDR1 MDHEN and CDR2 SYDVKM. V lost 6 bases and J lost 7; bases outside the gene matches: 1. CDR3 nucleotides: TGTGCCAGCAGACAGGGGGTTGAAAAACTGTTTTTT. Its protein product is CASRQGVEKLFF.

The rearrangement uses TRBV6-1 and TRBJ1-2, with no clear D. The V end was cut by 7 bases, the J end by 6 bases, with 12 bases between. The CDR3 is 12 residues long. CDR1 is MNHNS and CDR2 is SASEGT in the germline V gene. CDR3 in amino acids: CASTPVLHGYTF. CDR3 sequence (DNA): TGTGCCAGCACGCCGGTATTGCATGGCTACACCTTC.